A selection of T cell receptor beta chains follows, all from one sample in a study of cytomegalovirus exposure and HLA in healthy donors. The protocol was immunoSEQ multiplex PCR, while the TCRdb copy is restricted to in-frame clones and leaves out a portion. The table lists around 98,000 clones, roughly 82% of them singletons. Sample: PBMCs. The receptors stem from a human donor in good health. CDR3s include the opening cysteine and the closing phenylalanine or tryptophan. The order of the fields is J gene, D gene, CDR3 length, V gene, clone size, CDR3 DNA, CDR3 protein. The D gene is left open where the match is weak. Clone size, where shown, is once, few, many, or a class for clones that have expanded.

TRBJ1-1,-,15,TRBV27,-,TGTGCCAGCAGTCCCCGCGGGGGGCTCAGGACTGAAGCTTTCTTT,CASSPRGGLRTEAFF
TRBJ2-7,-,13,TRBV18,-,TGTGCCAGCTCGCCAGACAGGAACTACGAGCAGTACTTC,CASSPDRNYEQYF
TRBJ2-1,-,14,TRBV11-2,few,TGTGCCAGCGGTCATACTCGCTCCTACAATGAGCAGTTCTTC,CASGHTRSYNEQFF
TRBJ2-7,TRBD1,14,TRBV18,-,TGTGCCAGCTCATCACGACAGGGAATCTACGAGCAGTACTTC,CASSSRQGIYEQYF
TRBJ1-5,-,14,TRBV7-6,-,TGTGCCAGCAGCTTAGGACAGGACAATCAGCCCCAGCATTTT,CASSLGQDNQPQHF
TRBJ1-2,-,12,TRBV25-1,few,TGTGCCAGCAGTGAATACAGGGATGGCTACACCTTC,CASSEYRDGYTF
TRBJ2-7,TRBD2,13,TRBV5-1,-,TGCGCCAGCAGACGGGGGGTCGAGGGCGAGCAGTACTTC,CASRRGVEGEQYF
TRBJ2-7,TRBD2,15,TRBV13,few,TGTGCCAGCAGCAGAGACAGCGGGGGGGCGGGTGAGCAGTACTTC,CASSRDSGGAGEQYF
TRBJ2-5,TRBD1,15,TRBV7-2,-,TGTGCCAGCAGCTTAGACAGGGGTGATCAAGAGACCCAGTACTTC,CASSLDRGDQETQYF
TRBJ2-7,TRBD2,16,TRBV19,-,TGTGCCAGTAGTGTCCTCACTAGCGGGAGCCTCTACGAGCAGTACTTC,CASSVLTSGSLYEQYF
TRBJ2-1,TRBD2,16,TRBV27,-,TGTGCCAGCAGCGAACGCGGGGGGGGATTTTACAATGAGCAGTTCTTC,CASSERGGGFYNEQFF
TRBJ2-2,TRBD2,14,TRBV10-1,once,TGCGCCAGCAGTGAGTCGGGAGGGACCGGGGAGCTGTTTTTT,CASSESGGTGELFF
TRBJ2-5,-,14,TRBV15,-,TGTGCCACCAGCAGAGGGCCAGATCAAGAGACCCAGTACTTC,CATSRGPDQETQYF
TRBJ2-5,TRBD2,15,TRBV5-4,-,TGTGCCAGCAGCTCTCCAGCGGGGGGTTTGGAGACCCAGTACTTC,CASSSPAGGLETQYF
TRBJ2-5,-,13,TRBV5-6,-,TGTGCCAGCAGCTTAGATCAAGAGGAGACCCAGTACTTC,CASSLDQEETQYF
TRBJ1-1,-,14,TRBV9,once,TGTGCCAGCAGCGTTAGCTCGGACTTTGGTGAAGCTTTCTTT,CASSVSSDFGEAFF
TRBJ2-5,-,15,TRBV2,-,TGTGCCAGCATTAATCGAAGGGGCCCGCAAGAGACCCAGTACTTC,CASINRRGPQETQYF
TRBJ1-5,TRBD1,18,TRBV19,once,TGTGCCAGTAGTCCTGGACAGGTAGCACTTTTTAGCAATCAGCCCCAGCATTTT,CASSPGQVALFSNQPQHF
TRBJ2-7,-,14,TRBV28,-,TGTGCCAGCAAGGGGACATGGAATACCTACGAGCAGTACTTC,CASKGTWNTYEQYF
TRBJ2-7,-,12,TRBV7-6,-,TGTGCCAGCAGCCAAAACCACTACGAGCAGTACTTC,CASSQNHYEQYF